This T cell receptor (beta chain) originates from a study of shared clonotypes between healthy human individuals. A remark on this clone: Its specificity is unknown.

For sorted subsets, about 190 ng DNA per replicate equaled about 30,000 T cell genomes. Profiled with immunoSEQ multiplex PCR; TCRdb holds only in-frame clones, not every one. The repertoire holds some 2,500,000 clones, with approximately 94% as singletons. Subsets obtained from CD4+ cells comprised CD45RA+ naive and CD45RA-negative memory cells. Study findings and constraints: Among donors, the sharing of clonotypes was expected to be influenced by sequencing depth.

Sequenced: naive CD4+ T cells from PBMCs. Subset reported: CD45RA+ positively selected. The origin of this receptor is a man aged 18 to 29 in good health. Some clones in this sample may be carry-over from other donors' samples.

CDR3 sequence (DNA): TGTGCCAGCAGAGGAAACGGGGGCCGAAGCTCCTACGAGCAGTACTTC. Encoded protein: CASRGNGGRSSYEQYF. The J gene is TRBJ2-7, the V gene TRBV7-9, with D tentatively TRBD1 or TRBD2 (6 bases each). CDR1 and CDR2 (germline): SEHNR, FQNEAQ (reference sequence). Trimming took 6 bases from V and 0 from J, leaving 18 bases between them. This CDR3 spans 16 amino acids.